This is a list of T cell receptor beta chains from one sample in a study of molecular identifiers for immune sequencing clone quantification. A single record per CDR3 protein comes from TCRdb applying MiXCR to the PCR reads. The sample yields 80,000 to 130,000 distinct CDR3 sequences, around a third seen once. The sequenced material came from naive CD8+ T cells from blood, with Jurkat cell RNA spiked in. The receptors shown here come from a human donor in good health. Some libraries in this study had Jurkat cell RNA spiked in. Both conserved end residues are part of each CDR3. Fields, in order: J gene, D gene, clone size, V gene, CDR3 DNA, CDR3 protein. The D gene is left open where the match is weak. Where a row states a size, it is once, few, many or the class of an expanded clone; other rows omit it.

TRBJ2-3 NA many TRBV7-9 TGTGCCAGCAGCTTAGTAGGTGGCACGTGGGCAGGGCCGTATTTT CASSLVGGTWAGPYF
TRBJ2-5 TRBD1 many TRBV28 TGTGCCAGCAGGGCAGGGGGCTGGAAAGAGACCCAGTACTTC CASRAGGWKETQYF
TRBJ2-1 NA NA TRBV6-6 TGTGCCAGCAGAGACCAGATTGAGCAGTTCTTC CASRDQIEQFF
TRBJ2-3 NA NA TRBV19 TGTGCCAGTAGTATCCTACATGATACGCAGTATTTT CASSILHDTQYF
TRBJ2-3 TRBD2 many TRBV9 TGTGCCAGCAGCGACTCCCGACTAGCACTCACAGATACGCAGTATTTT CASSDSRLALTDTQYF
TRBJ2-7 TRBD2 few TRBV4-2 TGTGCCAGCAGCCAAGAGACTAGCGGGATTTTCTCCTACGAGCAGTACTTC CASSQETSGIFSYEQYF
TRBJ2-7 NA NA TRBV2 TGTGCCAGCGATTCGGCAGGGAACTACCAATACGAGCAGTACTTC CASDSAGNYQYEQYF
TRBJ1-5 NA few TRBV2 TGTGCCAGCAGTCCGTTCTGGGACACCAGCACCCAGCCCCAGCATTTT CASSPFWDTSTQPQHF
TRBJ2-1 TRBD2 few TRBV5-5 TGTGCCAGCAGTCTGGGAGGGTTCGAACTCTTC CASSLGGFELF
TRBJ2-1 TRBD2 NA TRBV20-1 TGCAGTGCTAGAGAATTACGCGGGAGCTCCTACAGTGAGCAGTTCTTC CSARELRGSSYSEQFF
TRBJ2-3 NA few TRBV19 TGTGCCAGTAGTATAGCGGACACAGATACGCAGTATTTT CASSIADTDTQYF
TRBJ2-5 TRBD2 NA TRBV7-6 TGTGCCAGCAGCGCCGCTAGCGGGGGGAGGTACCAAGAGACCCAGTACTTC CASSAASGGRYQETQYF
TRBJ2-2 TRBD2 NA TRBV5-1 TGCGCCAGCAGCTTGGCCGTACTAGCGGGTACGTACACCGGGGAGCTGTTTTTT CASSLAVLAGTYTGELFF
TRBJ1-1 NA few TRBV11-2 TGTGCCAGCAGCTTAGCCCCCACTGAAGCTTTCTTT CASSLAPTEAFF
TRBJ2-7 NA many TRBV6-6 TGTGCCAGCAGTTACGGGGTAGACGAGCAGTACTTC CASSYGVDEQYF
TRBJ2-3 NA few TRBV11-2 TGTGCCAGCAGCTTAACTCCCTTGTGGGGGACCACCACCGGGGCAGATACGCAGTATTTT CASSLTPLWGTTTGADTQYF